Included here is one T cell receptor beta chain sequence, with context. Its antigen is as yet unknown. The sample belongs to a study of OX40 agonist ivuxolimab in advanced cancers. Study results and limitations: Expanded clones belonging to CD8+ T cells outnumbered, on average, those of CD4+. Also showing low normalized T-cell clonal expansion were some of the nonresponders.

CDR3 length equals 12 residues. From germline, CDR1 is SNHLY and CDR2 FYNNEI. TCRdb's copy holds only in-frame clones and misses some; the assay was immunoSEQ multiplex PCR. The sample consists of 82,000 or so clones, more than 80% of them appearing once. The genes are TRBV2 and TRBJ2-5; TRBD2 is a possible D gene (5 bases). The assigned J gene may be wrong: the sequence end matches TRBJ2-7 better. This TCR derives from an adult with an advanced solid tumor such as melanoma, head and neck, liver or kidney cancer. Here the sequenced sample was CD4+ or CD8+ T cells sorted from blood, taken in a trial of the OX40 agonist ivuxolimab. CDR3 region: CASSGEGNEQYF. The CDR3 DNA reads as TGTGCCAGCAGCGGAGAGGGCAACGAGCAGTACTTC.